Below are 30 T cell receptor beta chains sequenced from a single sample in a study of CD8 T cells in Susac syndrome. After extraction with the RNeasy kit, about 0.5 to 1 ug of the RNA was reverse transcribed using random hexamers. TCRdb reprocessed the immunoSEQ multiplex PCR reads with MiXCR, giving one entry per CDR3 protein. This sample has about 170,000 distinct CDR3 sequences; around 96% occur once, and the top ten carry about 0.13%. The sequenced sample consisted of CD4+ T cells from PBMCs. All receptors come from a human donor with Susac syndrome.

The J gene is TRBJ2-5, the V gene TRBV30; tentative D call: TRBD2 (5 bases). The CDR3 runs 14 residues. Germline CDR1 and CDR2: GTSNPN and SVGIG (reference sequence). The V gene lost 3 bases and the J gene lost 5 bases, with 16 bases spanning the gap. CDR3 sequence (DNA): TGTGCCTGGAGCGTAATTCTTCCGGGGGAGACCCAGTACTTC. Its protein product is CAWSVILPGETQYF.

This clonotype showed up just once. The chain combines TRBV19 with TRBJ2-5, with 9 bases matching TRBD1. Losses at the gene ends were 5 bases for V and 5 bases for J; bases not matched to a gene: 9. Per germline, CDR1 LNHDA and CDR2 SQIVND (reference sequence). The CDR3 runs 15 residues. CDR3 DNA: TGTGCCAGTAGTTCAACGGACAGGGGAGGCGAGACCCAGTACTTC. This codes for CASSSTDRGGETQYF.

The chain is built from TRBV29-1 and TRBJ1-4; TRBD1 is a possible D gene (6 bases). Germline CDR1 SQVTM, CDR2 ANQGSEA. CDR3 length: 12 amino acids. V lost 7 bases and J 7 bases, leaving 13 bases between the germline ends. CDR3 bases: TGCAGCGCCTCCCGGGGGCCTGAAAAACTGTTTTTT. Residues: CSASRGPEKLFF.

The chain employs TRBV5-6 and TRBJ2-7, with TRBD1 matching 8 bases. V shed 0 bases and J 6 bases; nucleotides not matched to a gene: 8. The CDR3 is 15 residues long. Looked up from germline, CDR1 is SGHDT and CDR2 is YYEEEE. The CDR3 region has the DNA TGTGCCAGCAGCTTGGTCATGGACAGGGCTGGCGAGCAGTACTTC. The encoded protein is CASSLVMDRAGEQYF.

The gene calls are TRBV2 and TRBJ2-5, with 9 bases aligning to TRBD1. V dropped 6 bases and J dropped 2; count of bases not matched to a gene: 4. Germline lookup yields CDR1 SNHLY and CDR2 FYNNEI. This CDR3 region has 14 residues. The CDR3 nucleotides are TGTGCCAGCAGAGAGACAGGGGGACAAGAGACCCAGTACTTC. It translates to CASRETGGQETQYF.

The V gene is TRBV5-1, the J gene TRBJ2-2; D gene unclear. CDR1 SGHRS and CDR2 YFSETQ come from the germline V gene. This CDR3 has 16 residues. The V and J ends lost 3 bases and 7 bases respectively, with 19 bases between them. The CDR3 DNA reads TGCGCCAGCAGCTCTGTCGCCGAGCGAAGTGTCGGGGAGCTGTTTTTT. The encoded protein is CASSSVAERSVGELFF.

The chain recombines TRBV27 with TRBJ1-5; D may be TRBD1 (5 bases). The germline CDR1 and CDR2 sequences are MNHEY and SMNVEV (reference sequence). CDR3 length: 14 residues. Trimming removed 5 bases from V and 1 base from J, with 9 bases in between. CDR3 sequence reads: CASSGRDSNQPQHF. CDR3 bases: TGTGCCAGCAGTGGTCGGGACAGCAATCAGCCCCAGCATTTT.

CDR3 nucleotides: TGCAGCGTTGGGCGCGACGGGGGTGGCTATGGCTACACCTTC. Amino acids: CSVGRDGGGYGYTF. The chain has TRBV29-1 and TRBJ1-2; the D gene is possibly TRBD1 (5 bases). The CDR3 is 14 residues long. Trimming left V 4 bases short and J 4 bases short, with 16 bases between. Germline V gene sequence: CDR1 SQVTM, CDR2 ANQGSEA.

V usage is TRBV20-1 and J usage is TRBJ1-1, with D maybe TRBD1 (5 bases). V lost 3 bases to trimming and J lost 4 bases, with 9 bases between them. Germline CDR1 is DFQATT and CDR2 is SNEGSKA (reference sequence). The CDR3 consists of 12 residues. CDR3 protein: CSAREGITEAFF. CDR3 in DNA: TGCAGTGCTAGGGAGGGGATCACTGAAGCTTTCTTT.

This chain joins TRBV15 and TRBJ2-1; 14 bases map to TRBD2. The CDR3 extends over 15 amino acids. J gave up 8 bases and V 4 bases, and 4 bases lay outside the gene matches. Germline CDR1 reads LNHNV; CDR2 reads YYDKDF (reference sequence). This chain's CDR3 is CATSKPGLAGDEQFF. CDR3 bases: TGTGCCACCAGCAAGCCGGGACTAGCGGGGGATGAGCAGTTCTTC.

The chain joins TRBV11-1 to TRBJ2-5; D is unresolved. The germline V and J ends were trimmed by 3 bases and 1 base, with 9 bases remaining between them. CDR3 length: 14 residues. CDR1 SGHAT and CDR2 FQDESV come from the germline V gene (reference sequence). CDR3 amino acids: CASSLFVSQETQYF. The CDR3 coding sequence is TGTGCCAGCAGCTTGTTCGTAAGCCAAGAGACCCAGTACTTC.

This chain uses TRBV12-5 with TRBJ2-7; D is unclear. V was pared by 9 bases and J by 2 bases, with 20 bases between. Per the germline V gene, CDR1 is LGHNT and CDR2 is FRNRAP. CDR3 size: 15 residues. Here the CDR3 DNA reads TGTGCTAGACCCTCCCAGGCAGCCCTTACCTACGAGCAGTACGTC. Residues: CARPSQAALTYEQYV.

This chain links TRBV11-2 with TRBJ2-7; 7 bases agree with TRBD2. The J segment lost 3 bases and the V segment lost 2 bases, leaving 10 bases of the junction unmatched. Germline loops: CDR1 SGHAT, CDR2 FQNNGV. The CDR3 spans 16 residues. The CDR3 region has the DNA TGTGCCAGCAGCTTACCTTATAGCGGGCCCGTCTACGAGCAGTACGTC. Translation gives CASSLPYSGPVYEQYV.

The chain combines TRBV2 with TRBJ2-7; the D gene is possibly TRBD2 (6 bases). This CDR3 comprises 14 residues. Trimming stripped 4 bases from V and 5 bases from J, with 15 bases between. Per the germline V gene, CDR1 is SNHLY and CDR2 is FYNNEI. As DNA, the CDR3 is TGTGCCAGCAGTGCGGGGCGGGATCAGAACGAGCAGTACGTC. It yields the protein CASSAGRDQNEQYV.

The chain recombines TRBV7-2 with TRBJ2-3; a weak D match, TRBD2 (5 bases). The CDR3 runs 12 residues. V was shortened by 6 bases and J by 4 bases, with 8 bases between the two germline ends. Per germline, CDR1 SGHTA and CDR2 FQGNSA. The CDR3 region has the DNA TGTGCCAGCAGATCGGAGGCAGATACGCAGTATTTT. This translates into CASRSEADTQYF. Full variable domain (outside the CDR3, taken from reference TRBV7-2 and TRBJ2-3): GAGVSQSPSNKVTEKGKDVELRCDPISGHTALYWYRQSLGQGLEFLIYFQGNSAPDKSGLPSDRFSAERTGGSVSTLTIQRTQQEDSAVYLCASRSEADTQYFGPGTRLTVL.

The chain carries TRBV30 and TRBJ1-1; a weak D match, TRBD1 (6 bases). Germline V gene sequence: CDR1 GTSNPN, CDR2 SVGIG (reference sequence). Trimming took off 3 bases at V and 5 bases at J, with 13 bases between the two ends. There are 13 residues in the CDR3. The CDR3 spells CAWSQGMGTEAFF. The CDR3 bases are TGTGCCTGGAGCCAGGGGATGGGAACTGAAGCTTTCTTT.

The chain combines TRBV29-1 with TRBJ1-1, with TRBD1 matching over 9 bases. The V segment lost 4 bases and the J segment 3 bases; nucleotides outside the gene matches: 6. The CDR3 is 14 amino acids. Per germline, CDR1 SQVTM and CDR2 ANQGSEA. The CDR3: CSVGRTGADTEAFF. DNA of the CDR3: TGCAGCGTTGGTCGGACAGGGGCGGACACTGAAGCTTTCTTT.

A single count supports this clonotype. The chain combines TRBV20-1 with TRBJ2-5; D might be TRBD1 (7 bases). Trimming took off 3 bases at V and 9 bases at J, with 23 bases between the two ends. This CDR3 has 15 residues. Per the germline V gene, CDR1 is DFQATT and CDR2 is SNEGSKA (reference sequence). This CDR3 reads CSARDWGTVRESQYF. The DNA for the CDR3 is TGCAGTGCTAGGGACTGGGGGACAGTTCGGGAGTCCCAGTACTTC.

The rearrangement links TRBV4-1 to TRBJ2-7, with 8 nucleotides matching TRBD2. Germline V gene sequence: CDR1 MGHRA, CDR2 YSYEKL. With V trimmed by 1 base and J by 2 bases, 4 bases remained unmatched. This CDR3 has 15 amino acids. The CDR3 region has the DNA TGCGCCAGCAGCCAAGTCCCCGGGGGGGCCTACGAGCAGTACGTC. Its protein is CASSQVPGGAYEQYV.

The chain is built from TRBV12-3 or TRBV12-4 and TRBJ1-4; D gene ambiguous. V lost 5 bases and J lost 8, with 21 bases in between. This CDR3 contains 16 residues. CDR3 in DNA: TGTGCCAGCAGTAAGGGCCTAGGGAGCGGCGGGGAAAAACTGTTTTTT. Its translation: CASSKGLGSGGEKLFF.

This CDR3 reads CSATTGGKGYTF. In nucleotides, the CDR3 is TGCAGTGCTACAACAGGGGGGAAAGGCTACACCTTC. This chain joins TRBV20-1 and TRBJ1-2; 8 bases match TRBD1. The CDR3 runs 12 residues. Germline values: CDR1 DFQATT, CDR2 SNEGSKA (reference sequence). V dropped 4 bases and J dropped 8; count of bases not matched to a gene: 6.

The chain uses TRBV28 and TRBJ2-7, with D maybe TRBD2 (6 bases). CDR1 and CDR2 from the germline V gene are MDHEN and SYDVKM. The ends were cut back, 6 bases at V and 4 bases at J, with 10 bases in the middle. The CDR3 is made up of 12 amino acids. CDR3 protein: CASSLLAYEQYF. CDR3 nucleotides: TGTGCCAGCAGCTTACTAGCTTACGAGCAGTACTTC.

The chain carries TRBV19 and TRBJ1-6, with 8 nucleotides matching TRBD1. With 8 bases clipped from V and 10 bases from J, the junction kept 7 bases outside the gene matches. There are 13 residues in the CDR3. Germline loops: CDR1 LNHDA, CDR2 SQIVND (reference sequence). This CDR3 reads CASAGTGGSPLHF. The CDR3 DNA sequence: TGTGCCAGTGCCGGGACAGGAGGCTCACCCCTCCACTTT.

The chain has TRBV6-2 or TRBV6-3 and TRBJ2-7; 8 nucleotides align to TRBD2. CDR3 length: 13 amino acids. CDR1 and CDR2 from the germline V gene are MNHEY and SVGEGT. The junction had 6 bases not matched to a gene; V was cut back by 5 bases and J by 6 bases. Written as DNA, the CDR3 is TGTGCCAGCAGTCACCGGACTAGCAGCGAGCAGTACTTC. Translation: CASSHRTSSEQYF.

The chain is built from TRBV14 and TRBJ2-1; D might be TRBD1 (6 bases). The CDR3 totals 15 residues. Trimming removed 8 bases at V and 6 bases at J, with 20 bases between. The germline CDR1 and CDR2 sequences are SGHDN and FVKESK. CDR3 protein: CASAQLTGRGNEQFF. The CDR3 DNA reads TGTGCCAGCGCCCAACTCACAGGGAGAGGCAATGAGCAGTTCTTC. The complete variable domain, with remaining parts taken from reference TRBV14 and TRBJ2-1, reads EAGVTQFPSHSVIEKGQTVTLRCDPISGHDNLYWYRRVMGKEIKFLLHFVKESKQDESGMPNNRFLAERTGGTYSTLKVQPAELEDSGVYFCASAQLTGRGNEQFFGPGTRLTVL.

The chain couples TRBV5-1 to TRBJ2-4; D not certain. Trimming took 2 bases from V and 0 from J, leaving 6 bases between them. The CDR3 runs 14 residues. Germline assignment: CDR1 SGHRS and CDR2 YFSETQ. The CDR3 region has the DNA TGCGCCAGCAGCTTTGGAGTAGCCAAAAACATTCAGTACTTC. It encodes CASSFGVAKNIQYF.

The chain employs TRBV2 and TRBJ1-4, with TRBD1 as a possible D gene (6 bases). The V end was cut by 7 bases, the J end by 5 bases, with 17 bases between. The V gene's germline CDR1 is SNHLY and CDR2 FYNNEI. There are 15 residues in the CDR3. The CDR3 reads CASNLEGVRNEKLFF. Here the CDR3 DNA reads TGTGCCAGCAATTTGGAGGGGGTGAGGAATGAAAAACTGTTTTTT.

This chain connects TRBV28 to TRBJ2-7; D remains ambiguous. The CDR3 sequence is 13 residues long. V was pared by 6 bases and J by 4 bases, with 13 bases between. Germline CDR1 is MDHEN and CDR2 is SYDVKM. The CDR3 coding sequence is TGTGCCAGCAGCTCGCCCGTTCCATACGAGCAGTACTTC. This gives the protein CASSSPVPYEQYF.

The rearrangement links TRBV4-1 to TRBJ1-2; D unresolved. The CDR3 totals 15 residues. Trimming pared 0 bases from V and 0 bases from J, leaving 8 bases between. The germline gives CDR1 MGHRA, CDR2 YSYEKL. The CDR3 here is CASSQDSTANYGYTF. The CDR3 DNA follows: TGCGCCAGCAGCCAAGATTCAACAGCTAACTATGGCTACACCTTC.

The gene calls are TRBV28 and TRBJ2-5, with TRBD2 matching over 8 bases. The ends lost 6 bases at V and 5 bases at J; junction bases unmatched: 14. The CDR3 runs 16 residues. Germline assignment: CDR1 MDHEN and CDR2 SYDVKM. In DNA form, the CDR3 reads TGTGCCAGCAGGAGCCCGAGCGGGAGCGGTGGGGAGACCCAGTACTTC. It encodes CASRSPSGSGGETQYF. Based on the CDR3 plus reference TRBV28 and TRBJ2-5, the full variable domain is DVKVTQSSRYLVKRTGEKVFLECVQDMDHENMFWYRQDPGLGLRLIYFSYDVKMKEKGDIPEGYSVSREKKERFSLILESASTNQTSMYLCASRSPSGSGGETQYFGPGTRLLVL.